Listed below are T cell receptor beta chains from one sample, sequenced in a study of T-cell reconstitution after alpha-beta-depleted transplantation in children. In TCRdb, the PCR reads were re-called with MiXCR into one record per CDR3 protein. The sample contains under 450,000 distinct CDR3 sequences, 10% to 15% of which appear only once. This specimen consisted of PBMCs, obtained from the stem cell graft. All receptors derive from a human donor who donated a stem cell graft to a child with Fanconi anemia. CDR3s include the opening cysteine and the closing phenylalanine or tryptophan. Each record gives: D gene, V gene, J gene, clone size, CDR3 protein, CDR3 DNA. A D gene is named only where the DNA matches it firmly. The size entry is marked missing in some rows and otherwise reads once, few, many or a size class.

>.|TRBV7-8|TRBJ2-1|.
CASSFAQTGGLGAEQFF
TGTGCCAGCAGCTTCGCTCAGACCGGCGGCCTGGGGGCTGAGCAGTTCTTC
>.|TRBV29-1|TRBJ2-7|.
CSVFLSTSHEQYF
TGCAGCGTCTTCCTTAGTACCTCCCACGAGCAGTACTTC
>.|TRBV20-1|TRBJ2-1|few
CSACLDYNEQFF
TGCAGTGCTTGCCTCGACTACAATGAGCAGTTCTTC
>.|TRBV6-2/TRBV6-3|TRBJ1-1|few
CASSTLDRTEAFF
TGTGCCAGCAGCACACTCGACAGGACTGAAGCTTTCTTT
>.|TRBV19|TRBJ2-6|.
CASSADSGANVLTF
TGTGCCAGTAGTGCCGACTCTGGGGCCAACGTCCTGACTTTC
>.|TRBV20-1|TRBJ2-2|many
CSAYSGTDNTGELFF
TGCAGTGCTTATTCCGGGACGGATAACACCGGGGAGCTGTTTTTT
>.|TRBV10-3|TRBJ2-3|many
CAITTGKSGDTQYF
TGTGCCATCACCACAGGGAAGAGTGGAGATACGCAGTATTTT
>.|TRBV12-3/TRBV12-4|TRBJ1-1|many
CASRPAGALHTEAFF
TGTGCCAGCAGGCCCGCAGGGGCTTTACACACTGAAGCTTTCTTT
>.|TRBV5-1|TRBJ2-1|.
CASSYHRDIRYNEQFF
TGCGCCAGCAGCTACCACCGGGACATCAGGTACAATGAGCAGTTCTTC
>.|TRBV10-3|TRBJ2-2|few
CAISESDRTNTGELFF
TGTGCCATCAGTGAGTCTGACAGAACGAACACCGGGGAGCTGTTTTTT
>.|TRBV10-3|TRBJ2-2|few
CAISDLVSGELFF
TGTGCCATCAGTGATTTGGTTTCCGGGGAGCTGTTTTTT
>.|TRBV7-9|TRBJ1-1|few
CASSSPRGQAFF
TGTGCCAGCAGCTCCCCCCGGGGGCAAGCTTTCTTT
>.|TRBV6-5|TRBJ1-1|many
CASSSPFGPTNTEAFF
TGTGCCAGCAGTTCCCCTTTCGGACCGACGAACACTGAAGCTTTCTTT
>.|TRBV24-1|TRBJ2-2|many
CATSDLGSPGTTGELFF
TGTGCCACCAGTGACCTCGGGTCTCCAGGGACCACCGGGGAGCTGTTTTTT
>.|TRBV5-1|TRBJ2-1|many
CASSLTYYNEQFF
TGCGCCAGCAGCTTGACATACTACAATGAGCAGTTCTTC
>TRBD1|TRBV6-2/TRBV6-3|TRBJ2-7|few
CASSYSKDRGDNEQYF
TGTGCCAGCAGTTACTCGAAGGACAGGGGAGACAACGAGCAGTACTTC
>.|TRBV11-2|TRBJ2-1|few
CASSLGGGRAVLF
TGTGCCAGCAGCTTGGGGGGGGGGCGTGCAGTTCTCTTC
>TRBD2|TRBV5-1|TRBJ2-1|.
CASSLITSGEVDEQFF
TGCGCCAGCAGCTTGATCACTAGCGGGGAAGTCGATGAGCAGTTCTTC
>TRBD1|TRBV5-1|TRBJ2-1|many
CASSPGTGFYNEQFF
TGCGCCAGCAGCCCCGGGACAGGCTTCTACAATGAGCAGTTCTTC
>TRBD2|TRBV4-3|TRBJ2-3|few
CASSQDRAGGQADTQYF
TGCGCCAGCAGCCAAGATCGGGCGGGGGGGCAGGCAGATACGCAGTATTTT
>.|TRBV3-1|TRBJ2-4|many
CASSQVASDKNIQYF
TGTGCCAGCAGCCAAGTGGCTAGCGACAAAAACATTCAGTACTTC
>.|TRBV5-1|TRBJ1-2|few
CASRSDGAGYGYTF
TGCGCCAGCAGGTCTGACGGGGCCGGCTATGGCTACACCTTC
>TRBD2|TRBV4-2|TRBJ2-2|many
CASRRSGDTGELFF
TGTGCCAGCAGACGTAGCGGGGATACCGGGGAGCTGTTTTTT
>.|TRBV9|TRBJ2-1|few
CASSVGTDSYNEQFF
TGTGCCAGCAGCGTAGGGACTGATTCCTACAATGAGCAGTTCTTC
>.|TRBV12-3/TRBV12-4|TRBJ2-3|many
CASLRGGAADTQYF
TGTGCCAGCCTAAGAGGGGGGGCCGCAGATACGCAGTATTTT
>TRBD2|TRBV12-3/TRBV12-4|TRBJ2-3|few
CASRPMGLAGGQRDTQYF
TGTGCCAGCAGACCAATGGGACTAGCGGGGGGGCAGAGAGATACGCAGTATTTT
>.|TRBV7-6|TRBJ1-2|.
CASSPPETVDYGYTF
TGTGCCAGCAGCCCCCCGGAGACAGTGGACTATGGCTACACCTTC
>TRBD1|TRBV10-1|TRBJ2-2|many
CASSDLGTGYSGELFF
TGCGCCAGCAGTGACCTCGGGACAGGGTATTCCGGGGAGCTGTTTTTT
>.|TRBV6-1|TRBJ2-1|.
CASSVGTQGSNEQFF
TGTGCCAGCAGTGTCGGGACTCAGGGTTCCAATGAGCAGTTCTTC
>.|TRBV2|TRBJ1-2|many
CASSETGHWAAINYGYTF
TGTGCCAGCAGTGAAACGGGACATTGGGCAGCGATTAACTATGGCTACACCTTC
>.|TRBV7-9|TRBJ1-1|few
CASNLFLTENTEAFF
TGTGCCAGCAACCTATTCCTCACTGAGAACACTGAAGCTTTCTTT
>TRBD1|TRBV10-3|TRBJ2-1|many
CAVLRTGVGYNEQFF
TGTGCCGTTCTCCGGACAGGGGTTGGGTACAATGAGCAGTTCTTC
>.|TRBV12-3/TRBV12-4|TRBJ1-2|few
CASSPGARGGYTF
TGTGCCAGCAGTCCTGGCGCCAGAGGTGGCTACACCTTC
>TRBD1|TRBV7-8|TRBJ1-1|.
CASSLVRDRGTEAFF
TGTGCCAGCAGCTTAGTCAGGGACAGGGGAACTGAAGCTTTCTTT
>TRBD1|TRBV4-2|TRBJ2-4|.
CASSQRQGASAKNIQYF
TGTGCCAGCAGCCAGCGACAGGGTGCATCAGCCAAAAACATTCAGTACTTC
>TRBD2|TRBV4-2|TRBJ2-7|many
CASSQDTSGYEQYF
TGTGCCAGCAGCCAAGATACTAGCGGGTACGAGCAGTACTTC
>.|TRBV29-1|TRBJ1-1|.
CSVSTGEAFF
TGCAGCGTCTCAACAGGGGAAGCTTTCTTT
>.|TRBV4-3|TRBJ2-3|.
CASSEKEVTDTQYF
TGCGCCAGCAGCGAGAAAGAGGTCACAGATACGCAGTATTTT
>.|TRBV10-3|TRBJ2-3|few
CAISRSEDTQYF
TGTGCCATCAGTCGGTCTGAAGATACGCAGTATTTT
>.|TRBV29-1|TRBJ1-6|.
CSVEDPRPPLGPSKSSYNSPLHF
TGCAGCGTTGAAGATCCTCGGCCCCCCCTAGGGCCATCGAAAAGCTCCTATAATTCACCCCTCCACTTT
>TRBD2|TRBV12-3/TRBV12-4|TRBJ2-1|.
CASSLGRGGNNEQFF
TGTGCCAGCAGTTTAGGGCGGGGGGGAAACAATGAGCAGTTCTTC
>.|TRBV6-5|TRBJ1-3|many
CASSYVDASGNTIYF
TGTGCCAGCAGTTACGTAGACGCGTCTGGAAACACCATATATTTT
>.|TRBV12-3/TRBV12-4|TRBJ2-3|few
CASRKKGESTDTQYF
TGTGCCAGCAGAAAAAAGGGGGAAAGCACAGATACGCAGTATTTT
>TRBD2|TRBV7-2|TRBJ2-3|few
CASSPGAQRGADTQYF
TGTGCCAGCAGCCCAGGGGCACAGCGGGGGGCAGATACGCAGTATTTT